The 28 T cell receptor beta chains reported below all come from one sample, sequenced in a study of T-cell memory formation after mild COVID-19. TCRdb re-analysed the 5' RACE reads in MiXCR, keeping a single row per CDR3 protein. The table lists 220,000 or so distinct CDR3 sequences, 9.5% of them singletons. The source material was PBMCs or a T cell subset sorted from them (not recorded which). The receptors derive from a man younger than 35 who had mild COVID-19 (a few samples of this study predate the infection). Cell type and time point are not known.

The CDR3 here is CASSESGQYNSPLHF. CDR3 coding DNA: TGTGCCAGCAGTGAATCTGGCCAGTATAATTCACCCCTCCACTTT. V usage is TRBV2 and J usage is TRBJ1-6; no firm D call. This CDR3 contains 15 residues. The germline gives CDR1 SNHLY, CDR2 FYNNEI. V gave up 2 bases and J gave up 4 bases, with 9 bases separating them.

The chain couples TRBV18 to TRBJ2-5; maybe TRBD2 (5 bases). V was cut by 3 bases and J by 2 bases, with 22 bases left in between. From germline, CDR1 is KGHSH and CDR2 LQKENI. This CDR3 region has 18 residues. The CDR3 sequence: CASSPRTLVGAVQETQYF. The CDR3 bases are TGTGCCAGCTCACCTCGGACCCTAGTCGGAGCGGTACAAGAGACCCAGTACTTC.

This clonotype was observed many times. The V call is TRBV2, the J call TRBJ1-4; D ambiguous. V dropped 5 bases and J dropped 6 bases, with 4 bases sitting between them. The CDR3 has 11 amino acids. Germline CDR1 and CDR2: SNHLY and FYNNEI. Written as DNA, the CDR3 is TGTGCCAGCAGTTATTATGAAAAACTGTTTTTT. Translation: CASSYYEKLFF.

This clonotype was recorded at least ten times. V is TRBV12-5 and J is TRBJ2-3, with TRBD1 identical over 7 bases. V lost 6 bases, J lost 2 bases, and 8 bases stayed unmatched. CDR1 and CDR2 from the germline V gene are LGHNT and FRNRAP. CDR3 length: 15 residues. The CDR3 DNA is TGTGCTAGTGGGAAAACAGGGGCCACCACAGATACGCAGTATTTT. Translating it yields CASGKTGATTDTQYF.

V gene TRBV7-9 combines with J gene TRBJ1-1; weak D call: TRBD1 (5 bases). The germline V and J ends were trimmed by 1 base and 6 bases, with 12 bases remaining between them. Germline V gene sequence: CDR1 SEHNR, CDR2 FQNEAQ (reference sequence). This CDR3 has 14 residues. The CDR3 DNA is TGTGCCAGCAGCTTAGGAGGAGGGGTTGCTGAAGCTTTCTTT. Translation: CASSLGGGVAEAFF.

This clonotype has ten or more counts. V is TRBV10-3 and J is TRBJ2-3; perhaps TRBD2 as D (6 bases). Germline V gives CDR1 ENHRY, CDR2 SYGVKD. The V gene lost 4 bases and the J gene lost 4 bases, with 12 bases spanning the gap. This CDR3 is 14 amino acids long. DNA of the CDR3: TGTGCCATCAGTGCCACGACTAGTTCAGATACGCAGTATTTT. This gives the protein CAISATTSSDTQYF.

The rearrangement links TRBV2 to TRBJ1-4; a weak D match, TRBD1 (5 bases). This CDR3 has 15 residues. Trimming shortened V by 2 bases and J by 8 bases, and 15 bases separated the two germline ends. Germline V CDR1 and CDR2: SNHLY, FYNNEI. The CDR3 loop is CASSEYGQGYEKLFF. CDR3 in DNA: TGTGCCAGCAGTGAATATGGGCAGGGATACGAAAAACTGTTTTTT.

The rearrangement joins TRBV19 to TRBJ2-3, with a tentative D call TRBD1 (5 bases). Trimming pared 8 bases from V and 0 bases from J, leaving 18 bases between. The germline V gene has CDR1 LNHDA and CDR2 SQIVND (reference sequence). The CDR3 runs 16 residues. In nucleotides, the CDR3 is TGTGCCAGTTTGAAAAATGGGGCCATCAGCACAGATACGCAGTATTTT. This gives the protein CASLKNGAISTDTQYF.

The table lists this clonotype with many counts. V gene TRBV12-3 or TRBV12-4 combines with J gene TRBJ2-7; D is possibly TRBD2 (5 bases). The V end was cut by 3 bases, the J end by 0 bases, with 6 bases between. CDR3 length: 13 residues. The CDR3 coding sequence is TGTGCCAGCAGTTTCAGCGGCTCCTACGAGCAGTACTTC. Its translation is CASSFSGSYEQYF.

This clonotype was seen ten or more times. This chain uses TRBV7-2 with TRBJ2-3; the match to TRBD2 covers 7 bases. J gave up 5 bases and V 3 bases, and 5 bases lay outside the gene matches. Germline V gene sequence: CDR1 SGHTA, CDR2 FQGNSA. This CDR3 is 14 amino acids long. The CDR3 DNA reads TGTGCCAGCAGCTTGGGCGGGGGAGGAGATACGCAGTATTTT. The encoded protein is CASSLGGGGDTQYF.

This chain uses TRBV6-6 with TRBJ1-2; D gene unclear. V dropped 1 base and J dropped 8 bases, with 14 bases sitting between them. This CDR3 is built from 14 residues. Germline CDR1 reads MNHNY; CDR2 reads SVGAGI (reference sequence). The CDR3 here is CASSYFESDGGYTF. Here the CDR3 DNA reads TGTGCCAGCAGTTACTTTGAGTCGGACGGAGGCTACACCTTC.

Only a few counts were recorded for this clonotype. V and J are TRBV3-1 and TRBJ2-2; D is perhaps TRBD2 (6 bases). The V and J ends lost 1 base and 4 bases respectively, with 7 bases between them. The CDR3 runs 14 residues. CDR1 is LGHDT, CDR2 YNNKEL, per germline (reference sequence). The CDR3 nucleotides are TGTGCCAGCAGCCAAGGAGCGGGCACCGGGGAGCTGTTTTTT. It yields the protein CASSQGAGTGELFF.

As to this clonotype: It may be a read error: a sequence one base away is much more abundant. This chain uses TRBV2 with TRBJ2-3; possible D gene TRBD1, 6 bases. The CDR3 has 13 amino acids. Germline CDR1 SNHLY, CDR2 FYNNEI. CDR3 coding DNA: TGTGCCAGCACCGGACAGAGCACAGATAAGCAGTATTTT. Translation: CASTGQSTDKQYF.

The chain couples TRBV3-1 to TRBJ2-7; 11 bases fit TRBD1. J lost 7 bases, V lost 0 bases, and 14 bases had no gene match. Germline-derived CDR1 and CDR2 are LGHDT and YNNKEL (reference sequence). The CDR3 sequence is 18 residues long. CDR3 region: CASSQDGLLWTGGAEQYF. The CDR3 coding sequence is TGTGCCAGCAGCCAAGACGGGCTGTTGTGGACAGGGGGCGCGGAGCAGTACTTC.

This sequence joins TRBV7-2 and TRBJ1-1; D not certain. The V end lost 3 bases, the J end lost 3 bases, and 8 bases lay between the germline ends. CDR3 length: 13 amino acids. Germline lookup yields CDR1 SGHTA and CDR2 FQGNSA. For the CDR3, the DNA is TGTGCCAGCAGCTTCTGGATGTACACTGAAGCTTTCTTT. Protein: CASSFWMYTEAFF.

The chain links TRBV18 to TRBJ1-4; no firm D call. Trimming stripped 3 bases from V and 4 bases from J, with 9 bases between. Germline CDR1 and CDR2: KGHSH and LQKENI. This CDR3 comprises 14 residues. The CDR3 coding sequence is TGTGCCAGCTCACCCATGGACCTTAATGAAAAACTGTTTTTT. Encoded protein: CASSPMDLNEKLFF.

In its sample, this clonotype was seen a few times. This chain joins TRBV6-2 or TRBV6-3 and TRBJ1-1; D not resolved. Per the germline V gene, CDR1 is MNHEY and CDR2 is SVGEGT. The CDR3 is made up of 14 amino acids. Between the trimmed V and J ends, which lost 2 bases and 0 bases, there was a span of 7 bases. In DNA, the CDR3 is TGTGCCAGCAGTTACCTGGCTCTGAACACTGAAGCTTTCTTT. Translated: CASSYLALNTEAFF.

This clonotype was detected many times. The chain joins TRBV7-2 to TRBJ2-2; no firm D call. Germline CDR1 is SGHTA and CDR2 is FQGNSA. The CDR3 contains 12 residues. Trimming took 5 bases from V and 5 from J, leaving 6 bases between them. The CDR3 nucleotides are TGTGCCAGCAGCCCTGATACCGGGGAGCTGTTTTTT. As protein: CASSPDTGELFF.

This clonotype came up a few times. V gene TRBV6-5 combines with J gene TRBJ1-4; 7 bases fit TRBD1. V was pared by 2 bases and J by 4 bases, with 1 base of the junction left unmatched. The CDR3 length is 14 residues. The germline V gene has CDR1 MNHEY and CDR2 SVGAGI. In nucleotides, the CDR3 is TGTGCCAGCAGTTACGGGACAGTTAATGAAAAACTGTTTTTT. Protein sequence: CASSYGTVNEKLFF.

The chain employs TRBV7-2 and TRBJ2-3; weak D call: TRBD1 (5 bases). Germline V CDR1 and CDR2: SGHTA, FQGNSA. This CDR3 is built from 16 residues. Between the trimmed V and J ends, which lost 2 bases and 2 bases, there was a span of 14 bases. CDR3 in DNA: TGTGCCAGCAGCTTACAGGGCCCCCCCTCCACAGATACGCAGTATTTT. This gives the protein CASSLQGPPSTDTQYF. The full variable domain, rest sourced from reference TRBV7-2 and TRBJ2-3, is GAGVSQSPSNKVTEKGKDVELRCDPISGHTALYWYRQSLGQGLEFLIYFQGNSAPDKSGLPSDRFSAERTGGSVSTLTIQRTQQEDSAVYLCASSLQGPPSTDTQYFGPGTRLTVL.

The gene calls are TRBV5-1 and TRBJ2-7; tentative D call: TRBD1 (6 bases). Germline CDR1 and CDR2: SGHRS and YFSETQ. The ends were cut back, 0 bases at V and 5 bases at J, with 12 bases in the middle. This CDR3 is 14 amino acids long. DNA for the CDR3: TGCGCCAGCAGCTTGGTGGGGGCTGGGGACGAGCAGTACGTC. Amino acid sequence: CASSLVGAGDEQYV.

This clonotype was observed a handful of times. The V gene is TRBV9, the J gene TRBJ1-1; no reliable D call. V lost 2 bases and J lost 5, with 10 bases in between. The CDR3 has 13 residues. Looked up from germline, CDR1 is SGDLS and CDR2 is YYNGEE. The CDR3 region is CASSVDRRTEAFF. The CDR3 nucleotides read TGTGCCAGCAGCGTTGACCGGAGGACTGAAGCTTTCTTT.

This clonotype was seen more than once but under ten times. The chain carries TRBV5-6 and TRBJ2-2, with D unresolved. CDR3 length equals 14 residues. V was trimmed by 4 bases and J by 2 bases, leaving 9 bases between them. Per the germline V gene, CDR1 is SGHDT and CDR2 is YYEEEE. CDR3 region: CASSKDLNTGELFF. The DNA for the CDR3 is TGTGCCAGCAGCAAGGACCTTAACACCGGGGAGCTGTTTTTT.

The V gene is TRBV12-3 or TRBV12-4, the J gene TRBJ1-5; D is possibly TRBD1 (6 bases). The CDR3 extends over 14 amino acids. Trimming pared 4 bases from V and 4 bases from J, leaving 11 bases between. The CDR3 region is CASSSSGANQPQHF. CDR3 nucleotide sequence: TGTGCCAGCAGTTCATCAGGGGCTAATCAGCCCCAGCATTTT.

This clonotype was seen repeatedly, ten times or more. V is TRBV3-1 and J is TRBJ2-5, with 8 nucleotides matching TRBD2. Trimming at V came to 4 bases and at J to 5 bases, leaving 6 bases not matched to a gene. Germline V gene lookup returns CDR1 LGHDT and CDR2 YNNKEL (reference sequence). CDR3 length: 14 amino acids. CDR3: CASSLAGGGETQYF. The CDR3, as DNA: TGTGCCAGCAGCCTTGCGGGGGGCGGGGAGACCCAGTACTTC.

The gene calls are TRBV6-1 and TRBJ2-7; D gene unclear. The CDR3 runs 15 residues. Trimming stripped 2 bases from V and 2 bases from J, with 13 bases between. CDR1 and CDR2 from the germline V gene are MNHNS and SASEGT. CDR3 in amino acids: CASSEYSPMPYEQYV. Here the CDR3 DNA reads TGTGCCAGCAGTGAATACAGCCCAATGCCCTACGAGCAGTACGTC.

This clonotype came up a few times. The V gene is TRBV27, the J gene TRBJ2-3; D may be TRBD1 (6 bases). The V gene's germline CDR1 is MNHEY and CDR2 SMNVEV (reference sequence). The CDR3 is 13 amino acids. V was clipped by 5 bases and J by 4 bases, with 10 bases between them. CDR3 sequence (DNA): TGTGCCAGCAGTGCGACAGGCGCAGATACGCAGTATTTT. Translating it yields CASSATGADTQYF.

The CDR3 DNA reads TGTGCCAGCAGTTTATCGCGGGAGCAGTTCTTC. The encoded protein is CASSLSREQFF. This chain connects TRBV28 to TRBJ2-1; D gene uncertain. The V end was cut by 1 base, the J end by 10 bases, with 5 bases between. The germline V gene has CDR1 MDHEN and CDR2 SYDVKM. The length of the CDR3 is 11 residues.